A few counts support the clone carrying this T cell receptor beta chain. Its antigen is undetermined. This record belongs to a study of T-cell memory formation after mild COVID-19. Turning to the study itself: TCR clusters largely stayed donor specific.

Trimming took off 7 bases at V and 0 bases at J, with 13 bases between the two ends. Germline loops: CDR1 MNHNY, CDR2 SVGAGI (reference sequence). CDR3 size: 14 residues. Constant-segment-primed 5'RACE gave TCR alpha and TCR beta cDNA libraries with sample barcodes and UMIs. TCRdb analysed the 5' RACE reads with MiXCR anew, one entry per CDR3 protein. The sample has around 450,000 distinct CDR3 sequences; 15% to 20% are singletons. Study outcomes and limitations: Shrinking CD4+ clones were chiefly CM and EM; CD8+ ones were chiefly EMRA. Pre-infection memory carried some responding clones, suggesting that cross-reactive memory joined.

Material for sequencing was PBMCs or a T cell subset sorted from them (not recorded which). The clonotype comes from an adult woman who had mild COVID-19 (a few samples of this study predate the infection). Cell type and time point are not known. The genes are TRBV6-6 and TRBJ2-7, with D possibly being TRBD1 (6 bases). CDR3 nucleotides: TGTGCCAGCAAGGACAGAGTTCTCTCCTACGAGCAGTACTTC. Encoded protein: CASKDRVLSYEQYF.